This T cell receptor beta chain was documented in a study of blood T cell repertoires in COVID-19. From germline, CDR1 is MGHRA and CDR2 YSYEKL. The CDR3 extends over 15 amino acids. V lost 4 bases and J lost 4; bases outside the gene matches: 5. The data were produced by immunoSEQ multiplex PCR, yet TCRdb's version contains in-frame clones alone and is incomplete. The table lists roughly 100,000 clones, 84% of them singletons, with around 11% in the top ten. This clonotype originated in a human donor in a cohort sampled during active COVID-19. The sequencing sample was made of peripheral blood. The chain employs TRBV4-1 and TRBJ2-3; 10 positions agree with TRBD2. CDR3 coding DNA: TGCGCCAGCAGCCTAGCGGGGGGCCTCCCAGATACGCAGTATTTT. Residues: CASSLAGGLPDTQYF.